The T cell receptor beta chain under discussion was sequenced for a study of cytomegalovirus exposure and HLA in healthy donors. Background on the study: Unique TCRs numbering roughly 85 million, obtained from HLA-typed donors, made up an early data release. Study conclusions and caveats: Testing in vitro showed a few CMV-associated chains specific for CMV antigens. Productive rates of about 87% or about 30% were seen for most TCR beta V segments in an earlier analysis. Cytomegalovirus association was assigned to under 200 TCR beta chains.

About this clone: The target antigen is unknown.

CDR3 size: 14 residues. J was trimmed by 3 bases and V by 10 bases; bases with no gene match: 6. Germline CDR1 MNHEY, CDR2 SVGAGI. Primers: 60 Vbeta forward and 13 Jbeta reverse. TCRdb's copy holds only in-frame clones and misses some; the assay was immunoSEQ multiplex PCR. The data contain around 150,000 clones, 77% of them singletons. The sequencing sample was made of PBMCs. This sequence originates from a woman aged 35 to 49 in good health and CMV-seropositive. The chain employs TRBV6-5 and TRBJ1-5; 10 bases align to TRBD1. For the CDR3, the DNA is TGTGCCACCAAGACAGGGGGCTACAATCAGCCCCAGCATTTT. This translates into CATKTGGYNQPQHF.